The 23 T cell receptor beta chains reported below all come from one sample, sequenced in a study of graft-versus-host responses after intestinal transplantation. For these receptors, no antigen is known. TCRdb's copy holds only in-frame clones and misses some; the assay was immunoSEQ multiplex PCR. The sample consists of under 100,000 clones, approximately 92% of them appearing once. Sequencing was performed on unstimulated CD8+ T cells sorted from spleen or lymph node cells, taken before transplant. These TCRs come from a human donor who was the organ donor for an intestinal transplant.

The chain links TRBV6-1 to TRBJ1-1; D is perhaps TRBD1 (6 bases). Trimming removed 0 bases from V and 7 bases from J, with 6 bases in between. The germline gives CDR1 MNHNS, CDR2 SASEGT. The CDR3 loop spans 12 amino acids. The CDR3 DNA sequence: TGTGCCAGCAGTGAAGCAGGGGGTGAAGCTTTCTTT. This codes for CASSEAGGEAFF.

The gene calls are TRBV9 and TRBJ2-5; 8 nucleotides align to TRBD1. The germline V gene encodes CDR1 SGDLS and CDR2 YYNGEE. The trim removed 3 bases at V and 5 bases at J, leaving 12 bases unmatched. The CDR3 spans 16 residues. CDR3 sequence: CASSAARDRLPETQYF. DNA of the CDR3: TGTGCCAGCAGCGCGGCCCGGGACAGGCTCCCGGAGACCCAGTACTTC. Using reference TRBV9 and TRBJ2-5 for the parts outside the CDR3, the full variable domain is DSGVTQTPKHLITATGQRVTLRCSPRSGDLSVYWYQQSLDQGLQFLIQYYNGEERAKGNILERFSAQQFPDLHSELNLSSLELGDSALYFCASSAARDRLPETQYFGPGTRLLVL.

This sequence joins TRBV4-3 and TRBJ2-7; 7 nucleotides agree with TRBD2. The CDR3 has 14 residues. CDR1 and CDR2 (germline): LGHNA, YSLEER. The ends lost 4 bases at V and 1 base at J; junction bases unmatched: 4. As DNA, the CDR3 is TGCGCCAGCAGCCGGGGGGGAGTTTCCTACGAGCAGTACTTC. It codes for CASSRGGVSYEQYF.

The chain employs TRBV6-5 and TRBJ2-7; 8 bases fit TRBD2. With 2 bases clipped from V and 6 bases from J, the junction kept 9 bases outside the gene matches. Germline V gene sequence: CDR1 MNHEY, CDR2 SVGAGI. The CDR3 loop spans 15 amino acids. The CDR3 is CASSYAGTRGPEQYF. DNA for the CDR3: TGTGCCAGCAGTTACGCGGGGACTAGGGGACCCGAGCAGTACTTC.

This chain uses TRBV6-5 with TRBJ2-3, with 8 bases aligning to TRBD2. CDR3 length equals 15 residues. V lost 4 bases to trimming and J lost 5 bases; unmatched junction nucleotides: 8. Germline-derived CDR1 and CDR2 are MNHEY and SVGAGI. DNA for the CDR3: TGTGCCAGCAGTTCGACGGGAGGGCCGGGAGATACGCAGTATTTT. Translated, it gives CASSSTGGPGDTQYF.

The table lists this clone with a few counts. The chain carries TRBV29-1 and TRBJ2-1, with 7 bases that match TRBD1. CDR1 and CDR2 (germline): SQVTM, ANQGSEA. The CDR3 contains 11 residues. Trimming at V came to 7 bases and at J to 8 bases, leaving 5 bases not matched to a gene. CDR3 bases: TGCAGCGCAGGACAGGACCATGAGCAGTTCTTC. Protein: CSAGQDHEQFF.

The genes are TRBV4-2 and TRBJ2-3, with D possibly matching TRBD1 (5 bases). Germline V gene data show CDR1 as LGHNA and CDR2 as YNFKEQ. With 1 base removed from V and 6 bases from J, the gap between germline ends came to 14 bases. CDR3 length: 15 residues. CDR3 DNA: TGTGCCAGCAGCCAAGGCTTACTGGGGCGCGATACGCAGTATTTT. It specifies CASSQGLLGRDTQYF.

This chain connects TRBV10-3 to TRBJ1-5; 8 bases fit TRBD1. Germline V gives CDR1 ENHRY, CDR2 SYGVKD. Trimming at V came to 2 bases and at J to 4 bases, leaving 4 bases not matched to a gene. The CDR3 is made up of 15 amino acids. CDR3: CAISEGQGANQPQHF. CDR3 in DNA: TGTGCCATCAGTGAGGGACAGGGCGCAAATCAGCCCCAGCATTTT.

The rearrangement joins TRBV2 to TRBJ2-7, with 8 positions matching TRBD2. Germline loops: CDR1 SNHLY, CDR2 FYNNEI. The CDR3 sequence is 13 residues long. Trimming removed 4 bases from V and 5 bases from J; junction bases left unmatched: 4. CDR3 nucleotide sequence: TGTGCCAGCAGTGCGGGGGGGAGCAACGAGCAGTACTTC. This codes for CASSAGGSNEQYF.

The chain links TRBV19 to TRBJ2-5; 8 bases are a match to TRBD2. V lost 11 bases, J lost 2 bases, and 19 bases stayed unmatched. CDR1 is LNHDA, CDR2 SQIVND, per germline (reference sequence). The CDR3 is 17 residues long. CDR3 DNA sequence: TGTGCCTCCGGACGCGGGAGGTCTGGTGGAGCGCAAGAGACCCAGTACTTC. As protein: CASGRGRSGGAQETQYF.

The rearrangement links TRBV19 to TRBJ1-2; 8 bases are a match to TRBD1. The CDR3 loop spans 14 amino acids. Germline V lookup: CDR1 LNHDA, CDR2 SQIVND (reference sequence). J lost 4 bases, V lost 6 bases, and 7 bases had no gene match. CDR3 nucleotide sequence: TGTGCCAGTAGCCCCGACAGGGGAACCTATGGCTACACCTTC. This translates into CASSPDRGTYGYTF.

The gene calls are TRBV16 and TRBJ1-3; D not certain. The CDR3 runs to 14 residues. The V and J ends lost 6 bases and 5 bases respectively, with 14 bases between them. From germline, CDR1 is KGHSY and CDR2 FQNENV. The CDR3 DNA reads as TGTGCCAGCAGTCCCCAAAACAATCGAAACACCATATATTTT. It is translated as CASSPQNNRNTIYF.

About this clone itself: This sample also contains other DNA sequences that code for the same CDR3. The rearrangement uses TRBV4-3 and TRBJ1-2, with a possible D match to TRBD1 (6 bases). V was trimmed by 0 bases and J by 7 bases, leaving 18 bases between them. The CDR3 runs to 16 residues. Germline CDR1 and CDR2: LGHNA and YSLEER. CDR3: CASSQEAGVGWGGYTF. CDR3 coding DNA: TGCGCCAGCAGCCAAGAGGCAGGGGTTGGGTGGGGTGGCTACACCTTC.

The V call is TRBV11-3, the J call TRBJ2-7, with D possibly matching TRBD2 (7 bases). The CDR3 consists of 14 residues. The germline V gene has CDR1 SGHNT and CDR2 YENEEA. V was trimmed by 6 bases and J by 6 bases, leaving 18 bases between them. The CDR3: CASSPNARGREQYF. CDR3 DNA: TGTGCCAGCAGTCCCAATGCGCGGGGGCGCGAGCAGTACTTC.

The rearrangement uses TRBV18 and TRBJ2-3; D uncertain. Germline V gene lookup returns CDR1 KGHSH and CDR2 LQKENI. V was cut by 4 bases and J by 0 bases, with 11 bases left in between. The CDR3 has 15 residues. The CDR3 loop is CASSRRLGSTDTQYF. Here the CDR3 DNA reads TGTGCCAGCTCACGACGACTTGGTAGCACAGATACGCAGTATTTT.

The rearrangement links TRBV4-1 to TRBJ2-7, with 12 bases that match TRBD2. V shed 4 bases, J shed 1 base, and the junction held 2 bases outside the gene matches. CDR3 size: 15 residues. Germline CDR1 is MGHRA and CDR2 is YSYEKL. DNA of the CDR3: TGCGCCAGCAGCCCAGGACTAGCGGGATCCTACGAGCAGTACTTC. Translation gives CASSPGLAGSYEQYF.

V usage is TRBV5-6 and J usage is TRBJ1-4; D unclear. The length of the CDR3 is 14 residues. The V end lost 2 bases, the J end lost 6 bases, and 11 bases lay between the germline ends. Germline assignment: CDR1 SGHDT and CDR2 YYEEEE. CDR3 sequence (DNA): TGTGCCAGCAGCTTCCCGAGAGTGGATGAAAAACTGTTTTTT. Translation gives CASSFPRVDEKLFF.

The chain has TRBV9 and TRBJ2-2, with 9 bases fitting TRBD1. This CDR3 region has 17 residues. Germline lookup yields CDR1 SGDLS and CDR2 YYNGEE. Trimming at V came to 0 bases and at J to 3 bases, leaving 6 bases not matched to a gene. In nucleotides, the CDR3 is TGTGCCAGCAGCGTAGATCGGGACAGGGCAGACACCGGGGAGCTGTTTTTT. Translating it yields CASSVDRDRADTGELFF.

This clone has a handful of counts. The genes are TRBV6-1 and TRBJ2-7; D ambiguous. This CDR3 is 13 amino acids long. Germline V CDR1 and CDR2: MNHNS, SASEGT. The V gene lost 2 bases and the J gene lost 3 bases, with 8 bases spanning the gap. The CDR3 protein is CASSELAGYEQYF. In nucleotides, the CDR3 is TGTGCCAGCAGTGAATTGGCAGGCTACGAGCAGTACTTC.

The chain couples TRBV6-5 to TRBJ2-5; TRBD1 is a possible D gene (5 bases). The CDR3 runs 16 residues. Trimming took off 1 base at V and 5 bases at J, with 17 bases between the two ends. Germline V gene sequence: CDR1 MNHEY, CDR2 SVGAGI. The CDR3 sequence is CASSYWTRQGEETQYF. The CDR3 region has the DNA TGTGCCAGCAGTTACTGGACGCGGCAGGGTGAGGAGACCCAGTACTTC.

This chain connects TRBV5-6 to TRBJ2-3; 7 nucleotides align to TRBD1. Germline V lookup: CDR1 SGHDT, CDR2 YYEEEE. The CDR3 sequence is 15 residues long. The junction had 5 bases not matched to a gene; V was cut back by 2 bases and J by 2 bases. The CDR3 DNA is TGTGCCAGCAGCTTCCAGGGGGTGGTCACAGATACGCAGTATTTT. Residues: CASSFQGVVTDTQYF.

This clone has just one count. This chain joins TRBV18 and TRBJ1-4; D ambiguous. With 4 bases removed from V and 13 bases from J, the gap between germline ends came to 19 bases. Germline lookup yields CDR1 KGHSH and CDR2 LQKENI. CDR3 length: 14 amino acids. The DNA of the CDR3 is TGTGCCAGCTCACGAGACGGCCCTAATCAGCGACTGTTTTTT. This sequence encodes CASSRDGPNQRLFF.

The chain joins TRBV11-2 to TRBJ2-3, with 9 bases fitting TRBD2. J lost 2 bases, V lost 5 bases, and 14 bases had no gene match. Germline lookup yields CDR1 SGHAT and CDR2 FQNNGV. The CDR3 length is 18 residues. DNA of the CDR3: TGTGCCAGCAGCAAAGGGGCTAGCGGGGCAGGGTTCACAGATACGCAGTATTTT. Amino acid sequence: CASSKGASGAGFTDTQYF.